There are a few counts of the clone carrying this T cell receptor (beta chain). Its antigen is still unknown. Trimming removed 2 bases from V and 2 bases from J; junction bases left unmatched: 8. Germline CDR1 reads SGHTA; CDR2 reads FQGNSA. CDR3 length: 16 residues. PCR primers comprised 60 Vbeta and 13 Jbeta primers. Profiling relied on immunoSEQ multiplex PCR, and the TCRdb table lists in-frame clones only, not all of them. The repertoire holds 190,000 or so clones, 70% to 80% seen once, with about 0.37% in the top ten. These data come from a study of cytomegalovirus exposure and HLA in healthy donors. The study, taken as a whole, reports: Earlier findings revealed that most TCR beta V segments proved productive either about 87% or about 30% of the time.

The TCR originated in a male donor in good health and CMV-seropositive. The specimen sequenced was PBMCs. This chain connects TRBV7-2 to TRBJ2-5; 7 positions match TRBD2. The CDR3, as DNA: TGTGCCAGCAGCTTATACGCGGGAGCGGTTCAAGAGACCCAGTACTTC. Protein: CASSLYAGAVQETQYF.